A selection of T cell receptor beta chains follows, all from one sample in a study of T cells in Graves' hyperthyroidism and ophthalmopathy. Each CDR3 protein gets one entry after TCRdb re-called the multiplex PCR reads with MiXCR. The table includes nearly 750,000 distinct CDR3 sequences, over 35% detected once. Sequenced: blood. These receptor sequences come from a woman aged 40 to 50 with Graves' hyperthyroidism. Both conserved end residues are part of each CDR3. Each record gives: CDR3 length, D gene, clone size, V gene, J gene, CDR3 DNA, CDR3 protein. D genes are given only for firm matches. Clone size is stated in some rows and not others, as once, few, many or a class when expanded.

len: 14
d_gene: TRBD1
abundance: many
v_gene: TRBV24-1
j_gene: TRBJ1-2
CDR3nt: TGTGCCACCAGTGCCCGGGGACAGCCTTATGGCTACACCTTC
CDR3aa: CATSARGQPYGYTF

len: 17
d_gene: TRBD1
abundance: NA
v_gene: TRBV19
j_gene: TRBJ1-5
CDR3nt: TGTGCCAGTAGTATAGGAGGGGGCGCTGGATTCTATCAGCCCCAGCATTTT
CDR3aa: CASSIGGGAGFYQPQHF

len: 17
d_gene: TRBD1
abundance: many
v_gene: TRBV24-1
j_gene: TRBJ2-5
CDR3nt: TGTGCCACCAGTGAGAACCCGCAGGGGGCTGGACAAGAGACCCAGTACTTC
CDR3aa: CATSENPQGAGQETQYF

len: 14
d_gene: NA
abundance: NA
v_gene: TRBV7-8
j_gene: TRBJ1-4
CDR3nt: TGTGCCAGCAGCACGGGACCCGGTACTGGAAAACTGTTTTTT
CDR3aa: CASSTGPGTGKLFF

len: 15
d_gene: NA
abundance: NA
v_gene: TRBV5-6
j_gene: TRBJ1-1
CDR3nt: TGTGCCAGCAGCTTTTGGGGGGGAACGAACACTGAAGCTTTCTTT
CDR3aa: CASSFWGGTNTEAFF

len: 14
d_gene: TRBD1
abundance: many
v_gene: TRBV19
j_gene: TRBJ2-7
CDR3nt: TGTGCCAGTGCCCTAACAGGGGTTACCTACGAGCAGTACTTC
CDR3aa: CASALTGVTYEQYF

len: 15
d_gene: TRBD1
abundance: once
v_gene: TRBV9
j_gene: TRBJ1-5
CDR3nt: TGTGCCAGCCGGGACAGGGACGACGCAAATTCACCCCAGCATTTT
CDR3aa: CASRDRDDANSPQHF

len: 16
d_gene: NA
abundance: many
v_gene: TRBV19
j_gene: TRBJ1-2
CDR3nt: TGTGCCAGTAGTCTACCAGGGCTAAGGAAAAACTATGGCTACACCTTC
CDR3aa: CASSLPGLRKNYGYTF

len: 14
d_gene: NA
abundance: NA
v_gene: TRBV4-2
j_gene: TRBJ2-5
CDR3nt: TGTGCCAGCAGCCAAGATCAGGGAAAGGAGACCCAGTACTTC
CDR3aa: CASSQDQGKETQYF

len: 14
d_gene: NA
abundance: many
v_gene: TRBV20-1
j_gene: TRBJ1-4
CDR3nt: TGCAGTGCTAGAGGACAGACAACTAATGAAAAACTGTTTTTT
CDR3aa: CSARGQTTNEKLFF

len: 14
d_gene: TRBD1
abundance: many
v_gene: TRBV29-1
j_gene: TRBJ2-5
CDR3nt: TGCAGCGCTAAACCTCCAGGGGGCCAAGAGACCCAGTACTTC
CDR3aa: CSAKPPGGQETQYF

len: 14
d_gene: NA
abundance: many
v_gene: TRBV5-6
j_gene: TRBJ1-1
CDR3nt: TGTGCCAGCAGCTTGCGAGGGGACTACACTGAAGCTTTCTTT
CDR3aa: CASSLRGDYTEAFF

len: 13
d_gene: NA
abundance: few
v_gene: TRBV29-1
j_gene: TRBJ1-2
CDR3nt: TGCAGCGTTGAAGATCGACAGATCTATGGCTACACCTTC
CDR3aa: CSVEDRQIYGYTF

len: 15
d_gene: NA
abundance: many
v_gene: TRBV4-3
j_gene: TRBJ1-2
CDR3nt: TGCGCCAGCAGCCAAGTAACAGGGAATAACTATGGCTACACCTTC
CDR3aa: CASSQVTGNNYGYTF

len: 15
d_gene: NA
abundance: many
v_gene: TRBV29-1
j_gene: TRBJ1-3
CDR3nt: TGCAGCGTTGCAGGGTTAACCGGGATAGGGACGGCCATATATTTT
CDR3aa: CSVAGLTGIGTAIYF

len: 16
d_gene: NA
abundance: NA
v_gene: TRBV10-3
j_gene: TRBJ1-2
CDR3nt: TGTGCCAGCAGACTCAGAGATGGAGGGACTAACTATGGCTACACCTTC
CDR3aa: CASRLRDGGTNYGYTF

len: 13
d_gene: NA
abundance: NA
v_gene: TRBV10-2
j_gene: TRBJ1-3
CDR3nt: TGCGCCAGCATGGTCGGGGATGGAAACACCATATATTTT
CDR3aa: CASMVGDGNTIYF

len: 15
d_gene: NA
abundance: NA
v_gene: TRBV20-1
j_gene: TRBJ2-7
CDR3nt: TGCAGTGCCCGCCGTAGCCGTGGGAGCTACTACGAGCAGTACTTC
CDR3aa: CSARRSRGSYYEQYF

len: 16
d_gene: TRBD1
abundance: NA
v_gene: TRBV6-5
j_gene: TRBJ2-6
CDR3nt: TGTGCCAGCAGCCAGGGGGTTTTTAGTGGGGCCAACGTCCTGACTTTC
CDR3aa: CASSQGVFSGANVLTF

len: 14
d_gene: NA
abundance: NA
v_gene: TRBV10-3
j_gene: TRBJ2-7
CDR3nt: TGTGCCATCAGTGACGGGGCGGTAACCTACGAGCAGTACTTC
CDR3aa: CAISDGAVTYEQYF

len: 13
d_gene: NA
abundance: many
v_gene: TRBV7-2
j_gene: TRBJ1-1
CDR3nt: TGTGCCAGCAGCTTATACGGGGACCCTGAAGCTTTCTTT
CDR3aa: CASSLYGDPEAFF

len: 13
d_gene: NA
abundance: NA
v_gene: TRBV4-2
j_gene: TRBJ2-3
CDR3nt: TGTGCCAGCAGCGGCGGGTTCACAGATACGCAGTATTTT
CDR3aa: CASSGGFTDTQYF

len: 13
d_gene: NA
abundance: many
v_gene: TRBV14
j_gene: TRBJ1-1
CDR3nt: TGTGCCAGCAGCCAAGATCTCCGGACTGAAGCTTTCTTT
CDR3aa: CASSQDLRTEAFF

len: 16
d_gene: NA
abundance: NA
v_gene: TRBV7-2
j_gene: TRBJ1-5
CDR3nt: TGTGCCAGCAGCTTCGTTGAGGGGGGTTTCAATCAGCCCCAGCATTTT
CDR3aa: CASSFVEGGFNQPQHF

len: 16
d_gene: TRBD2
abundance: many
v_gene: TRBV7-2
j_gene: TRBJ2-7
CDR3nt: TGTGCCAGCAGCTTAGGGATGACGGGAGGGACCTACGAGCAGTACTTC
CDR3aa: CASSLGMTGGTYEQYF

len: 11
d_gene: NA
abundance: NA
v_gene: TRBV6-2/TRBV6-3
j_gene: TRBJ1-1
CDR3nt: TGTGCCAGTATATCGACAAGTGAAGCTTTCTTT
CDR3aa: CASISTSEAFF

len: 14
d_gene: TRBD2
abundance: NA
v_gene: TRBV29-1
j_gene: TRBJ2-3
CDR3nt: TGCAGCGTTGTGGTAGCGGGAGCGGCAGATACGCAGTATTTT
CDR3aa: CSVVVAGAADTQYF

len: 19
d_gene: TRBD1
abundance: NA
v_gene: TRBV19
j_gene: TRBJ2-2
CDR3nt: TGTGCCAGTAGTTCAACTCGCCTGGACAGGGGGCTGGACACCGGGGAGCTGTTTTTT
CDR3aa: CASSSTRLDRGLDTGELFF

len: 13
d_gene: TRBD1
abundance: few
v_gene: TRBV7-2
j_gene: TRBJ2-7
CDR3nt: TGTGCCAGCAGCTTGTACAGGGGTAACGAGCAGTACTTC
CDR3aa: CASSLYRGNEQYF

len: 13
d_gene: NA
abundance: NA
v_gene: TRBV5-6
j_gene: TRBJ1-2
CDR3nt: TGTGCCAGCGGTCGGACGGAGAACTATGGCTACACCTTC
CDR3aa: CASGRTENYGYTF

len: 13
d_gene: NA
abundance: NA
v_gene: TRBV2
j_gene: TRBJ2-7
CDR3nt: TGTGCCAGCAGACCCACAGGGACGCTGGAGCAGTACTTC
CDR3aa: CASRPTGTLEQYF